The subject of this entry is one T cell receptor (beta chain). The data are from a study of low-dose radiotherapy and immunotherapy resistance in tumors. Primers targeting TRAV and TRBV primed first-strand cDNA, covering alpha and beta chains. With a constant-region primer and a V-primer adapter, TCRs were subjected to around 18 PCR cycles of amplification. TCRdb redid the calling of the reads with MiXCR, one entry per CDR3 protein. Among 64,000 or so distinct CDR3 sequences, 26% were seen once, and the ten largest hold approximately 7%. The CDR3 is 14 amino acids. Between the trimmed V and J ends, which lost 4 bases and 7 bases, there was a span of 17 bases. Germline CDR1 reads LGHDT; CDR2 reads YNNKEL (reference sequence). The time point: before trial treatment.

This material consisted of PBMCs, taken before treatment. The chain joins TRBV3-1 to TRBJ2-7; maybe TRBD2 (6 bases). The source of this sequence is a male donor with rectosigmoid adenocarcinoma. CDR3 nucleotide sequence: TGTGCCAGCAGCCCGGGGGTGGCGGTAGAAGAGCAGTACTTC. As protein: CASSPGVAVEEQYF.